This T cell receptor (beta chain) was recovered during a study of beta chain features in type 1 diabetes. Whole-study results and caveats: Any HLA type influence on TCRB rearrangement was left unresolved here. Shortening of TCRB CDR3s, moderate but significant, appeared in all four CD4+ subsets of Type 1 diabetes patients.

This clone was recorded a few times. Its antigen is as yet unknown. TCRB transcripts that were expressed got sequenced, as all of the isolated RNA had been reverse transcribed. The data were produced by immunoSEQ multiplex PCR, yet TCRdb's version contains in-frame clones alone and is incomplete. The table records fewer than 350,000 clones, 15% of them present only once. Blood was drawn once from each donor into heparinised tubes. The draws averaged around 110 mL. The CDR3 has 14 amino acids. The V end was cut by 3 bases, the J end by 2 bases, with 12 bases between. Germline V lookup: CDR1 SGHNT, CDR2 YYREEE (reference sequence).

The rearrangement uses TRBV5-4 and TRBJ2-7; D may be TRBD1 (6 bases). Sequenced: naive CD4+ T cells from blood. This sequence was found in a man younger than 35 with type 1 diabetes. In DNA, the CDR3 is TGTGCCAGCAGCTCCCAGGGGTGGCCCTACGAGCAGTACTTC. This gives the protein CASSSQGWPYEQYF.